The clone carrying this T cell receptor (beta chain) was counted a few times. Its antigen remains unknown. The source of the sample is a study of human T cells and chemical hapten exposure. Study context: An approximately 2 cm by approximately 2 cm inner upper arm patch received 2% DPC for sensitization.

Germline V gene data show CDR1 as DFQATT and CDR2 as SNEGSKA (reference sequence). Losses at the gene ends were 4 bases for V and 4 bases for J; bases not matched to a gene: 5. The CDR3 has 13 amino acids. The time point here: patch test 1, 2 weeks after DPC sensitization. Described treatment: therapeutic diphenylcyclopropenone sensitization with weekly scalp DPC. Donors, patients with alopecia ranging from 18 to 70 years old and judged suitable for DPC, provided samples. Overall study results and limits: Alopecia in the donors means their immune response may deviate from healthy people's.

Via MiXCR, TCRdb re-called the RACE reads, giving one row per CDR3 protein. The sample lists approximately 350,000 distinct CDR3 sequences, under 9% occurring once. This receptor was taken from a woman aged 18-30 years with alopecia areata. Some clones in this sample may be carry-over from other donors' samples. The rearrangement uses TRBV20-1 and TRBJ1-2; 8 positions match TRBD1. Specimen: whole blood, collected in connection with sensitization to the hapten diphenylcyclopropenone (DPC). The CDR3 sequence: CSATDRARYGYTF. The CDR3 DNA sequence: TGCAGTGCTACGGACAGGGCCCGCTATGGCTACACCTTC.